A selection of T cell receptor beta chains follows, all from one sample in a study of esophageal squamous cell carcinoma under preoperative chemotherapy. TCRdb re-analysed the PCR reads in MiXCR, keeping a single row per CDR3 protein. The data show fewer than 16,000 distinct CDR3 sequences, with over 55% seen just once and over 40% held by the top ten. This sample was taken from a patient given preoperative chemotherapy. The receptors come from a human donor with esophageal squamous cell carcinoma. The donor label of this sample is uncertain. CDR3s include the opening cysteine and the closing phenylalanine or tryptophan.

CDR3: CASSGLGPGANVLYF
V: TRBV6-1
J: TRBJ2-6
length: 15

CDR3: CASSQEVNVADTQYF
V: TRBV3-1
J: TRBJ2-3
length: 15

CDR3: CASSYSEWTGLIFF
V: TRBV6-5
J: TRBJ2-5
length: 14

CDR3: CAISVRGGEFF
V: TRBV14
J: TRBJ2-1
length: 11

CDR3: CASGGNGGHGAETQYF
V: TRBV6-1
J: -
length: 16

CDR3: CGVAGGGAKNMQYF
V: TRBV10-3
J: TRBJ2-4
length: 14

CDR3: CASSLGLNTDELYF
V: TRBV6-1
J: TRBJ2-3
length: 14

CDR3: CARGGGQEQETQYF
V: TRBV6-1
J: TRBJ2-5
length: 14

CDR3: CASSLDGTGSYGYTF
V: TRBV7-2
J: TRBJ1-2
length: 15

CDR3: CASRFTTGDGNEQFF
V: TRBV6-2/TRBV6-3
J: -
length: 15

CDR3: CASSRRTGFGNEQFF
V: TRBV4-3
J: TRBJ2-1
length: 15

CDR3: CASSIPGTAREQYF
V: TRBV6-1
J: -
length: 14

CDR3: CASSPTDSPGELFF
V: TRBV6-4
J: TRBJ2-2
length: 14

CDR3: CASSPRQGATDTQYF
V: TRBV11-3
J: TRBJ2-3
length: 15

CDR3: CASRLNWDIRNEQYF
V: TRBV6-1
J: -
length: 15

CDR3: CASRVPGAGANYGYTF
V: TRBV6-1
J: TRBJ1-2
length: 16

CDR3: CASTRGGSNQPQHF
V: TRBV6-1
J: TRBJ1-5
length: 14